The 10 T cell receptor beta chains below all came from one sample that was sequenced in a study of shared clonotypes between healthy human individuals. Naive CD8 cells comprised CD45RO-negative, CCR7-positively selected cells, excluding terminally differentiated effector memory CD45RA+ cells. Data came from immunoSEQ multiplex PCR; TCRdb stores just in-frame clones and leaves some out. The table includes some 2.1 million clones, approximately 92% detected once. Input material: naive CD8+ T cells from PBMCs. The receptors were gathered from a man younger than 30 in good health. Some clones in this sample may be carry-over from other donors' samples.

The rearrangement joins TRBV7-3 to TRBJ2-3, with unresolved D. Trimming took 5 bases from V and 5 from J, leaving 11 bases between them. The CDR3 contains 13 residues. CDR1 is SGHTA, CDR2 FQGTGA, per germline. In DNA, the CDR3 is TGTGCCAGCAGCCCCCTAGGATTAGATACGCAGTATTTT. Translation gives CASSPLGLDTQYF.

The chain couples TRBV28 to TRBJ2-5; 7 bases are shared with TRBD1. Losses at the gene ends were 5 bases for V and 5 bases for J; bases not matched to a gene: 8. Germline V gene data show CDR1 as MDHEN and CDR2 as SYDVKM. This CDR3 spans 14 amino acids. The chain's CDR3 is CASSPRTGFETQYF. CDR3 nucleotides: TGTGCCAGCAGTCCCCGGACAGGATTCGAGACCCAGTACTTC.

This clone was seen only once. J is TRBJ1-5 and V is TRBV18; 11 nucleotides align to TRBD1. Germline V CDR1 and CDR2: KGHSH, LQKENI. This CDR3 region has 16 residues. J was trimmed by 2 bases and V by 4 bases; bases with no gene match: 4. CDR3: CASSQDRGPGNQPQHF. DNA for the CDR3: TGTGCCAGCTCACAGGACAGGGGGCCGGGCAATCAGCCCCAGCATTTT. Looking up the rest from reference TRBV18 and TRBJ1-5 gives the full variable domain: NAGVMQNPRHLVRRRGQEARLRCSPMKGHSHVYWYRQLPEEGLKFMVYLQKENIIDESGMPKERFSAEFPKEGPSILRIQQVVRGDSAAYFCASSQDRGPGNQPQHFGDGTRLSIL.

The chain joins TRBV7-9 to TRBJ2-1, with 11 bases identical to TRBD2. The CDR3 length is 16 residues. The V and J ends lost 5 bases and 8 bases, in that order; junction bases with no gene match: 11. CDR1 and CDR2 from the germline V gene are SEHNR and FQNEAQ (reference sequence). The CDR3 region is CASSAILAGVLDEQFF. In DNA form, the CDR3 reads TGTGCCAGCAGCGCCATACTAGCGGGAGTCCTCGATGAGCAGTTCTTC.

The chain employs TRBV6-1 and TRBJ1-2; D not certain. Germline loops: CDR1 MNHNS, CDR2 SASEGT. Trimming left V 1 base short and J 4 bases short, with 10 bases between. This CDR3 spans 14 amino acids. The CDR3 DNA reads as TGTGCCAGCAGTGAAGTCGCAGGATTCTATGGCTACACCTTC. It codes for CASSEVAGFYGYTF.

The rearrangement links TRBV6-6 to TRBJ1-1, with a possible D match to TRBD1 (6 bases). The CDR3 sequence is 15 residues long. Germline V lookup: CDR1 MNHNY, CDR2 SVGAGI (reference sequence). V was clipped by 2 bases and J by 8 bases, with 18 bases between them. The CDR3 here is CASSYVGHPSLEAFF. The CDR3 DNA is TGTGCCAGCAGTTACGTGGGACACCCATCGTTGGAAGCTTTCTTT.

The chain couples TRBV29-1 to TRBJ1-2; no reliable D call. CDR1 is SQVTM and CDR2 is ANQGSEA in the germline V gene. Trimming pared 8 bases from V and 4 bases from J, leaving 11 bases between. The CDR3 has 11 residues. The CDR3: CSFTTGYGYTF. The CDR3 DNA reads TGCAGCTTCACGACTGGCTATGGCTACACCTTC. Full variable domain (remainder filled in from reference TRBV29-1 and TRBJ1-2): SAVISQKPSRDICQRGTSLTIQCQVDSQVTMMFWYRQQPGQSLTLIATANQGSEATYESGFVIDKFPISRPNLTFSTLTVSNMSPEDSSIYLCSFTTGYGYTFGSGTRLTVV.

This rearrangement joins TRBV9 to TRBJ2-5; the D gene is possibly TRBD1 (5 bases). This CDR3 contains 14 residues. Trimming pared 2 bases from V and 7 bases from J, leaving 15 bases between. The germline V gene encodes CDR1 SGDLS and CDR2 YYNGEE. The CDR3 region is CASSVGADSGTQYF. CDR3 bases: TGTGCCAGCAGCGTTGGGGCCGACTCGGGGACCCAGTACTTC.

The chain employs TRBV6-5 and TRBJ2-4, with D possibly TRBD1 on 5 matching bases. The length of the CDR3 is 11 residues. Trimming removed 2 bases at V and 11 bases at J, with 7 bases between. Germline lookup yields CDR1 MNHEY and CDR2 SVGAGI. The DNA for the CDR3 is TGTGCCAGCAGTTACGGACAACTTCAGTACTTC. As protein: CASSYGQLQYF.

Regarding this clone: Other DNA sequences of this sample code for an identical CDR3. The V gene is TRBV27, the J gene TRBJ1-2, with D tentatively TRBD1 (5 bases). V was cut by 3 bases and J by 6 bases, with 11 bases left in between. Germline V gene lookup returns CDR1 MNHEY and CDR2 SMNVEV (reference sequence). The CDR3 sequence is 13 residues long. The DNA of the CDR3 is TGTGCCAGCAGTTTGGGGAGGGGCGATGGCTACACCTTC. Translated, it gives CASSLGRGDGYTF.